This TCR beta chain was retrieved from a study of CD8+ T cells in alopecia areata (dated by TCRdb to 2016 to 2018). For the wider study: Female C3H/HeJ recipients, 7-10 weeks old, were grafted with skin from C3H/HeJ donors with spontaneous alopecia (roughly 6-12 months old). High-throughput TCRbeta sequencing was used to examine T cell clonal expansion in alopecia areata in both the C3H/HeJ mouse model and human patients. Scalp clonality was compared across normal scalp (n=4), patchy alopecia areata scalp (n=8), and alopecia totalis/universalis scalp (n=8). TCRbeta CDR3 regions were amplified by immunoSEQ multiplex PCR using 35 Vbeta forward and 13 Jbeta reverse primers. RNA was extracted with the PAXgene miRNA kit for fixed scalp, the miRNeasy kit for PBMCs, and the RNeasy kit for mouse skin. On the human side, TCRbeta sequencing was run on scalp tissue and on sorted CD4+ and CD8+ peripheral blood T cells from healthy controls and from alopecia areata patients with either patchy or totalis/universalis disease.

The method behind the library was the immunoSEQ multiplex PCR assay. RNA was extracted from all samples and reverse transcribed into cDNA, which served as template for TCR sequencing. First-strand cDNA was synthesized with SuperScript III using a 2:1 mix of oligo-dT and random hexamers. A synthetic immune receptor repertoire was used to measure amplification bias, and any remaining bias was corrected computationally. Sequencing of the libraries was done on Illumina HiSeq using 60 bp reads that spanned the CDR3 and were read from J toward V. The authors' analysis ran thus. After raw reads were preprocessed to remove errors, the CDR3 was defined following IMGT conventions as running from the conserved cysteine to phenylalanine. Clonality was computed as 1 minus the Shannon entropy, with the entropy normalized by log2 of the number of productive unique TCRs. CD4 or CD8 identity of scalp clones was inferred by cross-referencing scalp TCRbeta sequences with sorted blood CD4 and CD8 repertoires. TCRdb provides this immuneACCESS table in a form limited to in-frame rearrangements. Some clones are lacking; in checked studies, under half of them reflect an unresolved V gene, and why the rest are absent is not known. The V and J calls and clone size come from that table; D and trimming were worked out from the DNA. Across this sample, around 290,000 clones were tabulated and none appeared just once. More than 1% of the sample belongs to the ten largest clones.

There are a few counts of this clone. This clone's antigen is unknown. This receptor is murine, so its gene names and germline sequences reflect the mouse genome. Read sequence stops 4 residues before the CDR3 end, and the germline J gene provides the missing end. Distinct nucleotide sequences in the sample also encode this CDR3. Trimming accounts for 0 bases at V and 4 bases at J, while the number of junction bases matched to no gene is 2. Looking up the germline V gene yields CDR1 GKSSPN and CDR2 SITVG. Spanning cysteine to phenylalanine, the CDR3 consists of 15 amino acids. The DNA shown is the part of the CDR3 that was read: 33 bases, in frame from base 1. Pooled mouse cutaneous lymph node cells were stained for CD4, CD8alpha, NKG2D, NKG2ACE and other markers, then sorted on a BD Influx. The investigation overall reported the following: Shared TCR sequences between patients were less evident than in mice, which may be partly attributable to HLA diversity in the patient population. Higher clonality and more expanded CD8+ clones were observed in lesional scalp than in normal scalp, particularly in alopecia totalis/universalis, a finding suggestive of antigenic drive. Unlike mouse skin, where gammadelta T cells dominate, normal human skin contains resident alphabeta T cells that get sequenced too, which complicates analysis of the scalp TCR repertoire.

The sample taken for sequencing was CD4+ T cells sorted from a lymph node. The sequence was collected from a C3H/HeJ mouse with alopecia areata. Mice in this strain carry MHC haplotype H2-k. Recombination linked TRBV31 to TRBJ2-2; the junction holds 10 bases that match TRBD1. The CDR3 region: CAWSLRTGGTGQLYF. The DNA read from the CDR3 is TGTGCCTGGAGTCTGCGGACAGGGGGCACCGGG.